Following are 21 T cell receptor beta chains from one sample sequenced in a study of T cells expressing NK-cell markers. TCRdb re-called the 5' RACE reads and shows each CDR3 protein once, DNA omitted. Its table records 350,000 to 450,000 distinct CDR3 sequences. The sequencing input was blood T cells: a sorted CD56 or NKG2C T cell subset, CD4+ or CD8+ T cells, or bulk PBMC T cells (not recorded which). The receptors were sampled from a man aged 18-70 years in good health.

The chain's CDR3 is CSILGGRWNEQFF. V usage is TRBV29-1 and J usage is TRBJ2-1; absent DNA, TCRdb's TRBD1 call cannot be checked. The CDR3 has 13 residues. Germline V CDR1 and CDR2: SQVTM, ANQGSEA.

V gene TRBV7-2 combines with J gene TRBJ2-2; TCRdb selects TRBD1, and the lack of DNA leaves this call unchecked. The germline V gene has CDR1 SGHTA and CDR2 FQGNSA. The CDR3 extends over 16 amino acids. CDR3 sequence: CASSTFWGTNTGELFF. The complete variable domain, with remaining parts taken from reference TRBV7-2 and TRBJ2-2, reads GAGVSQSPSNKVTEKGKDVELRCDPISGHTALYWYRQSLGQGLEFLIYFQGNSAPDKSGLPSDRFSAERTGGSVSTLTIQRTQQEDSAVYLCASSTFWGTNTGELFFGEGSRLTVL.

The gene calls are TRBV29-1 and TRBJ1-2. Germline CDR1 is SQVTM and CDR2 is ANQGSEA. The CDR3 consists of 11 residues. The CDR3 loop reads CSVGVENGYTF.

The chain is built from TRBV15 and TRBJ1-4. CDR1 is LNHNV and CDR2 is YYDKDF in the germline V gene (reference sequence). The CDR3 length is 14 residues. CDR3 loop: CATSRVTENEKLFF.

The chain links TRBV6-1 to TRBJ1-4; TCRdb proposes TRBD1, but this gene call is untestable without DNA. The V gene's germline CDR1 is MNHNS and CDR2 SASEGT. CDR3 length: 16 amino acids. The CDR3 sequence is CASRTRGEKANEKLFF.

The J gene is TRBJ1-5, the V gene TRBV10-2. This CDR3 spans 15 amino acids. Per germline, CDR1 WSHSY and CDR2 SAAADI. The CDR3 protein is CASSDQTNSNQPQHF.

This chain joins TRBV12-3 or TRBV12-4 and TRBJ1-1. The CDR3 covers 12 residues. The chain's CDR3 is CASSFGNTEAFF.

V and J are TRBV9 and TRBJ2-7; without DNA, the TCRdb call of TRBD1 cannot be checked. Germline V gene sequence: CDR1 SGDLS, CDR2 YYNGEE. This CDR3 comprises 15 residues. This CDR3 reads CASSPHRDPTYEQYF.

This chain links TRBV10-3 with TRBJ1-2; absent DNA, TCRdb's TRBD1 call cannot be checked. Germline lookup yields CDR1 ENHRY and CDR2 SYGVKD. The CDR3 loop spans 16 amino acids. The CDR3 sequence is CAISESWQGGNYGYTF.

The chain links TRBV6-5 to TRBJ2-7; checking the TCRdb D call of TRBD1 is not possible without DNA. Germline V gives CDR1 MNHEY, CDR2 SVGAGI. The CDR3 sequence is 15 residues long. CDR3: CASSFRDRGGYEQYF.

The chain's CDR3 is CASTPRAYTGELFF. The chain couples TRBV19 to TRBJ2-2; TCRdb proposes TRBD1, but this gene call is untestable without DNA. This CDR3 has 14 residues. Germline V gene sequence: CDR1 LNHDA, CDR2 SQIVND (reference sequence).

This chain uses TRBV5-1 with TRBJ1-3. This CDR3 region has 16 residues. Germline V gives CDR1 SGHRS, CDR2 YFSETQ. CDR3 region: CASSLAGNLPGNTIYF.

The chain combines TRBV15 with TRBJ1-6. There are 13 residues in the CDR3. Germline loops: CDR1 LNHNV, CDR2 YYDKDF (reference sequence). CDR3 sequence reads: CATSRTENSPLHF.

The chain couples TRBV28 to TRBJ1-3. CDR1 MDHEN and CDR2 SYDVKM come from the germline V gene. The CDR3 is made up of 14 amino acids. The CDR3 is CASSLPASGNTIYF.

The J gene is TRBJ2-3, the V gene TRBV20-1; TCRdb indicates TRBD1, and absent DNA this call remains unverified. The CDR3 is 16 amino acids. Germline V gene data show CDR1 as DFQATT and CDR2 as SNEGSKA (reference sequence). CDR3 sequence reads: CSATLRDRGLADTQYF.

Here the CDR3 reads CASFEQGHGYTF. The chain combines TRBV28 with TRBJ1-2; TCRdb's assignment of TRBD1 cannot be checked, as there is no DNA. The CDR3 covers 12 residues. CDR1 and CDR2 (germline): MDHEN, SYDVKM.

The chain couples TRBV20-1 to TRBJ2-4; as DNA is missing, the TRBD2 call by TCRdb cannot be tested. Germline V gives CDR1 DFQATT, CDR2 SNEGSKA (reference sequence). The CDR3 sequence is 19 residues long. CDR3 sequence reads: CSAGTSGGEPRLAKNIQYF.

The chain joins TRBV6-5 to TRBJ2-7; TCRdb selects TRBD2, and the lack of DNA leaves this call unchecked. The CDR3 contains 16 residues. Looked up from germline, CDR1 is MNHEY and CDR2 is SVGAGI. Here the CDR3 reads CASSYSGGVLSYEQYF.

This clonotype is called medium-sized based on its frequency. The chain's CDR3 is CASSLDRARGQFF. V and J are TRBV7-2 and TRBJ2-1; the TRBD1 assignment by TCRdb is unverifiable without DNA. This CDR3 spans 13 amino acids. Germline values: CDR1 SGHTA, CDR2 FQGNSA.

The rearrangement uses TRBV24-1 and TRBJ2-2; TCRdb outputs TRBD2, but without DNA this stays unchecked. This CDR3 has 13 amino acids. Germline V gene data show CDR1 as KGHDR and CDR2 as SFDVKD. CDR3 sequence: CATRGGGGGELFF.

This chain connects TRBV20-1 to TRBJ2-7; TCRdb selects TRBD2, and the lack of DNA leaves this call unchecked. CDR3 length equals 15 residues. Germline CDR1 is DFQATT and CDR2 is SNEGSKA (reference sequence). The CDR3 protein is CSAPSPSGGGYEQYF.